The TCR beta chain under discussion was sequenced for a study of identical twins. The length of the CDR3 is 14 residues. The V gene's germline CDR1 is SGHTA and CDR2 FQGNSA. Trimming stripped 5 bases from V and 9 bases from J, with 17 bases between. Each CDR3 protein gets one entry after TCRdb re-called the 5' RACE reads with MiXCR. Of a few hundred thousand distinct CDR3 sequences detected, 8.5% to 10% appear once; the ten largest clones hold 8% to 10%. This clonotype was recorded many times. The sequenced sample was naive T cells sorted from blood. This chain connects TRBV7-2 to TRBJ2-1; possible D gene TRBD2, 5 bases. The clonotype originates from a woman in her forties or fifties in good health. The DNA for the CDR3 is TGTGCCAGCAGCATCCCGAAGTCTCTAGCTGAGCAGTTCTTC. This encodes CASSIPKSLAEQFF.